This T cell receptor beta chain emerged from a study of identifying expanded T cells in peripheral blood. Study-level results: Variance in clone template counts between roughly 2-week samples significantly increased with total template count across all healthy donors. Technical replicates showed roughly 1.2 changed clones; around two weeks approximately 15; four weeks 19.

Healthy donors had no documented immune events, such as infections, while sampled. The assay was immunoSEQ multiplex PCR, and TCRdb's table has in-frame clones only and misses some. The sample lists 70,000 to 95,000 clones, approximately 90% seen once, with approximately 7% in the top ten. This CDR3 region has 15 residues. The V and J ends lost 5 bases and 2 bases, in that order; junction bases with no gene match: 5. The germline V gene encodes CDR1 SGDLS and CDR2 YYNGEE. In regard to this clone: The antigen is not known.

The V gene is TRBV9, the J gene TRBJ2-7, with TRBD2 matching 12 bases. The sequenced material came from blood. The source is a person between 18 and 75 years old in good health. CDR3 residues: CASSRLAGATYEQYF. CDR3 DNA sequence: TGTGCCAGCAGTAGACTAGCGGGAGCTACCTACGAGCAGTACTTC.